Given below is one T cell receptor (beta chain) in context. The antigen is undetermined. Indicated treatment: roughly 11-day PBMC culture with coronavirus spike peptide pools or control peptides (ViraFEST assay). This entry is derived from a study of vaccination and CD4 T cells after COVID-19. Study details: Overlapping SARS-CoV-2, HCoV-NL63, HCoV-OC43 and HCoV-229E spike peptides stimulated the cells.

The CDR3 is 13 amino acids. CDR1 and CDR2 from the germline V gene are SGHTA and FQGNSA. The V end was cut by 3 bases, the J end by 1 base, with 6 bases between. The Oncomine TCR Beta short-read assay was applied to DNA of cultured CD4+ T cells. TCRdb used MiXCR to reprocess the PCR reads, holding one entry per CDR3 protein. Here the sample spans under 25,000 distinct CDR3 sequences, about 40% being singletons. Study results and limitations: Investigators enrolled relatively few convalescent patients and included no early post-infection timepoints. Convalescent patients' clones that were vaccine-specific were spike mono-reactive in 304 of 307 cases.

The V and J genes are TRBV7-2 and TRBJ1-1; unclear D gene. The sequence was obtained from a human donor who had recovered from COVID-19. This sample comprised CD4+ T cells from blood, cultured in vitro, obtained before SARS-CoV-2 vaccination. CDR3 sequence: CASSFAENTEAFF. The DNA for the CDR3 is TGTGCCAGCAGCTTCGCAGAGAACACTGAAGCTTTCTTT.